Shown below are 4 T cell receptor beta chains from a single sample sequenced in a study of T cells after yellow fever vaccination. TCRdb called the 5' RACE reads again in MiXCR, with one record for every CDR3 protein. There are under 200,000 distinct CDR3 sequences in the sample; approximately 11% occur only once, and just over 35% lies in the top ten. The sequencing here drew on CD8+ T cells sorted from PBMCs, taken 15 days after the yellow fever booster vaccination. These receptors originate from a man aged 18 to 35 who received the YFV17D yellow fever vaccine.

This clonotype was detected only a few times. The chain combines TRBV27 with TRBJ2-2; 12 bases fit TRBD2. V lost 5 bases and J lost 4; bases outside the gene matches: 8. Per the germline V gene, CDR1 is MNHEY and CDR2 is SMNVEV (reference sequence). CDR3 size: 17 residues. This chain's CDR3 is CASSLTSGGPPTGELFF. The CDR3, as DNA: TGTGCCAGCAGTCTGACTAGCGGGGGCCCTCCCACCGGGGAGCTGTTTTTT.

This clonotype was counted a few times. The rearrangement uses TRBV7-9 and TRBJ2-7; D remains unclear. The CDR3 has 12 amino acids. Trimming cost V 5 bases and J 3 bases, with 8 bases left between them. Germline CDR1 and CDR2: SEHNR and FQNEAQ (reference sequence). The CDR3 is CASSQGGYEQYV. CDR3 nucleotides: TGTGCCAGCAGCCAAGGTGGCTACGAGCAGTACGTC.

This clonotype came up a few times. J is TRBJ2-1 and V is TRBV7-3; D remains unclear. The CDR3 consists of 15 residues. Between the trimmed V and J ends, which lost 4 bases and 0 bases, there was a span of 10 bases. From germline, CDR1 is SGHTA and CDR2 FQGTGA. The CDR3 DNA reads TGTGCCAGCAGCTCCGGCTTCAGCTCCTACAATGAGCAGTTCTTC. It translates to CASSSGFSSYNEQFF.

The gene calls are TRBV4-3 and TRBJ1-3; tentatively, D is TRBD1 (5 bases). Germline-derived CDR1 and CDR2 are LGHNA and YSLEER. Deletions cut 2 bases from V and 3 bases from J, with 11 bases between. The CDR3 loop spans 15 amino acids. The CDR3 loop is CASSQFGDGGNTIYF. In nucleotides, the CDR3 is TGCGCCAGCAGCCAATTTGGGGACGGTGGAAACACCATATATTTT.